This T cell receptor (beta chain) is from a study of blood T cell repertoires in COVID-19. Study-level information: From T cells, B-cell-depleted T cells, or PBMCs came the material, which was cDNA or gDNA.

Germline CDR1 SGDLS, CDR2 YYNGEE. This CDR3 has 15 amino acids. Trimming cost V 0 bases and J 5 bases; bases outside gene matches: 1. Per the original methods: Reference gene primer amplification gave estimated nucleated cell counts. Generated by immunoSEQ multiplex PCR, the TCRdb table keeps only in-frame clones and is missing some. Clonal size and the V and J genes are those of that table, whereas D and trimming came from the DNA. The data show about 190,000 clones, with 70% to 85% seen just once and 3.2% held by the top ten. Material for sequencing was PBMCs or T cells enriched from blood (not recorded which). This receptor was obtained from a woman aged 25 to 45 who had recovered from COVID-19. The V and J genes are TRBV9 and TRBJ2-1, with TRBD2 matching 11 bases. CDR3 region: CASSVGLAGNNEQFF. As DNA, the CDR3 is TGTGCCAGCAGCGTAGGACTAGCGGGAAACAATGAGCAGTTCTTC.